The 22 T cell receptor beta chains below were found in one sample sequenced in a study of T cells in Graves' hyperthyroidism and ophthalmopathy. Amplification of TCR beta CDR3 regions was performed using RNA transcripts as template. With the HTBI primer set, the TCR CDR3 went through a first round of RT-PCR. TCRdb re-analysed the multiplex PCR reads in MiXCR, keeping a single row per CDR3 protein. The sample yields about 590,000 distinct CDR3 sequences, less than 20% seen once. Specimen: blood. These receptor sequences come from a woman in her twenties or thirties with Graves' hyperthyroidism.

This clonotype was detected many times. The chain recombines TRBV30 with TRBJ1-4; no firm D call. This CDR3 comprises 12 residues. Trimming shortened V by 1 base and J by 8 bases, and 8 bases separated the two germline ends. The germline V gene has CDR1 GTSNPN and CDR2 SVGIG (reference sequence). DNA for the CDR3: TGTGCCTGGAGTGAAATGGAGGAAAAACTGTTTTTT. Residues: CAWSEMEEKLFF.

V and J are TRBV19 and TRBJ2-1; 7 bases align to TRBD1. This CDR3 has 14 amino acids. The V gene end was trimmed by 4 bases and the J gene end by 5 bases; junction bases not matched to a gene: 5. Germline V gives CDR1 LNHDA, CDR2 SQIVND (reference sequence). CDR3 region: CASSRQGTNNEQFF. Here the CDR3 DNA reads TGTGCCAGTAGTAGACAGGGTACGAACAATGAGCAGTTCTTC.

The CDR3 region has the DNA TGTGCCAGCAGCCAAGCCCCGGGGGCTACCAACACAGATACGCAGTATTTT. Translation gives CASSQAPGATNTDTQYF. V and J are TRBV4-2 and TRBJ2-3; D possibly matches TRBD1 or TRBD2 (6 bases each). Germline CDR1 reads LGHNA; CDR2 reads YNFKEQ. The V end was cut by 1 base, the J end by 2 bases, with 16 bases between. The CDR3 length is 17 residues.

This clonotype was seen only a few times. The DNA for the CDR3 is TGTGCCAGCAGCTTAGATTGGACAATGGATGAAAAACTGTTTTTT. Translated: CASSLDWTMDEKLFF. The chain has TRBV11-1 and TRBJ1-4; TRBD1 might be the D (5 bases). The CDR3 runs to 15 residues. Germline V gene lookup returns CDR1 SGHAT and CDR2 FQDESV (reference sequence). V lost 1 base to trimming and J lost 6 bases, with 12 bases between them.

This clonotype was observed at least ten times. The CDR3 DNA is TGTGCCAGCAGCCGAGGGGGGGGGAACACTGAAGCTTTCTTT. This codes for CASSRGGGNTEAFF. V usage is TRBV7-6 and J usage is TRBJ1-1, with D perhaps TRBD1 (6 bases). V lost 5 bases and J lost 1, with 11 bases in between. The CDR3 is 14 amino acids. Germline V lookup: CDR1 SGHVS, CDR2 FNYEAQ.

This clonotype was seen at least ten times. The chain combines TRBV15 with TRBJ1-4; D gene unclear. The V gene's germline CDR1 is LNHNV and CDR2 YYDKDF (reference sequence). The CDR3 runs to 14 residues. V shed 3 bases and J shed 5 bases, with 10 bases lying between them. DNA for the CDR3: TGTGCCACCAGCAGTTGGTCGGACAATGAAAAACTGTTTTTT. Its translation is CATSSWSDNEKLFF.

Ten or more counts support this clonotype. V gene TRBV6-2 or TRBV6-3 combines with J gene TRBJ2-7, with a tentative D call TRBD1 (6 bases). Looked up from germline, CDR1 is MNHEY and CDR2 is SVGEGT. CDR3 length equals 14 residues. Trimming stripped 4 bases from V and 3 bases from J, with 13 bases between. The CDR3 nucleotides read TGTGCCAGCAGTTCCTACAGGGAAGTCTACGAGCAGTACTTC. It codes for CASSSYREVYEQYF.

The chain uses TRBV5-1 and TRBJ1-4, with a possible D match to TRBD1 (6 bases). V dropped 2 bases and J dropped 6 bases, with 17 bases sitting between them. The CDR3 spans 16 residues. Germline V gene lookup returns CDR1 SGHRS and CDR2 YFSETQ. CDR3 sequence: CASSFGQGQRDEKLFF. The DNA for the CDR3 is TGCGCCAGCAGCTTCGGGCAGGGGCAAAGGGATGAAAAACTGTTTTTT.

The chain has TRBV10-3 and TRBJ2-1; possible D gene TRBD1, 5 bases. The CDR3 totals 13 residues. The germline V and J ends were trimmed by 8 bases and 8 bases, with 16 bases remaining between them. Germline V gene lookup returns CDR1 ENHRY and CDR2 SYGVKD. The CDR3 is CAIGRAGADEQFF. Written as DNA, the CDR3 is TGTGCCATCGGCCGAGCTGGGGCCGATGAGCAGTTCTTC.

Ten or more counts support this clonotype. The V gene is TRBV5-5, the J gene TRBJ1-1; D call uncertain. The V end lost 0 bases, the J end lost 4 bases, and 7 bases lay between the germline ends. Germline loops: CDR1 SGHKS, CDR2 YYEKEE (reference sequence). CDR3 length: 13 amino acids. CDR3 DNA sequence: TGTGCCAGCAGCTTGGTGTTGGTCACTGAAGCTTTCTTT. It encodes CASSLVLVTEAFF.

This sequence joins TRBV6-6 and TRBJ2-7, with D perhaps matching TRBD2 (5 bases). CDR1 and CDR2 from the germline V gene are MNHNY and SVGAGI (reference sequence). CDR3 length: 16 amino acids. V was cut by 0 bases and J by 3 bases, with 15 bases left in between. CDR3 nucleotide sequence: TGTGCCAGCAGTTACTCGGGTGGGAGTAAGCTCTACGAGCAGTACTTC. Its translation: CASSYSGGSKLYEQYF.

The chain carries TRBV6-2 or TRBV6-3 and TRBJ1-6; 8 nucleotides match TRBD1. Trimming at V came to 6 bases and at J to 5 bases, leaving 9 bases not matched to a gene. The CDR3 length is 16 residues. Germline V gene lookup returns CDR1 MNHEY and CDR2 SVGEGT. The DNA of the CDR3 is TGTGCCAGCAGACACACGACAGGGGATGATAATTCACCCCTCCACTTT. Amino acids: CASRHTTGDDNSPLHF.

This clonotype has a count of ten or more. V is TRBV2 and J is TRBJ2-5; 8 bases are a match to TRBD1. Germline V gene lookup returns CDR1 SNHLY and CDR2 FYNNEI. Trimming removed 3 bases from V and 2 bases from J; junction bases left unmatched: 8. CDR3 length: 16 amino acids. CDR3 amino acids: CASSDFRGRNQETQYF. The DNA of the CDR3 is TGTGCCAGCAGTGATTTCAGGGGGCGCAATCAAGAGACCCAGTACTTC.

Of note for this clonotype: One base away lies a much larger clone, so this may be a sequencing read error. The rearrangement uses TRBV10-3 and TRBJ2-3; 9 positions agree with TRBD2. In germline, CDR1 is ENHRY, CDR2 SYGVKD. Germline trimming cut 2 bases from V and 7 bases from J; bases unmatched to any gene: 10. This CDR3 contains 16 residues. CDR3 DNA sequence: TGTGCCATCAGTGAGGAACTAGCGGGCCCCGTCCATACGCAGTATTTT. It translates to CAISEELAGPVHTQYF.

This clonotype was observed at least ten times. V and J are TRBV7-2 and TRBJ2-1; D is ambiguous. There are 15 residues in the CDR3. CDR1 SGHTA and CDR2 FQGNSA come from the germline V gene. Trimming removed 1 base from V and 9 bases from J, with 16 bases in between. This CDR3 reads CASSLGPSGVGEQFF. For the CDR3, the DNA is TGTGCCAGCAGCTTAGGACCTAGTGGAGTTGGTGAGCAGTTCTTC.

This clonotype was recorded many times. The chain combines TRBV5-1 with TRBJ2-7; 11 bases fit TRBD2. The CDR3 spans 17 residues. Germline-derived CDR1 and CDR2 are SGHRS and YFSETQ. The V and J ends lost 3 bases and 2 bases, in that order; junction bases with no gene match: 10. The CDR3 spells CASSSTSGGILTYEQYF. CDR3 bases: TGCGCCAGCAGCTCAACTAGCGGGGGTATCTTGACCTACGAGCAGTACTTC.

This clonotype was found many times. The chain combines TRBV18 with TRBJ2-3; 7 bases are shared with TRBD2. The length of the CDR3 is 14 residues. The germline V gene has CDR1 KGHSH and CDR2 LQKENI. J was trimmed by 6 bases and V by 2 bases; bases with no gene match: 5. This CDR3 is CASSPAGVIDTQYF. DNA of the CDR3: TGTGCCAGCTCACCAGCGGGAGTTATTGATACGCAGTATTTT.

This clonotype has ten or more counts. The J gene is TRBJ2-7, the V gene TRBV30, with 7 bases fitting TRBD1. This CDR3 contains 12 residues. In germline, CDR1 is GTSNPN, CDR2 SVGIG (reference sequence). V trimming: 7 bases; J trimming: 3 bases; junction bases outside the gene matches: 6. CDR3 loop: CASGQVNYEQYF. The CDR3 DNA reads TGTGCCTCTGGACAGGTTAACTACGAGCAGTACTTC.

This clonotype was picked up a small number of times. The CDR3 nucleotides are TGTGCCAGTTATAACCGGGACCCCTCCTACAATGAGCAGTTCTTC. The encoded protein is CASYNRDPSYNEQFF. This chain joins TRBV6-2 or TRBV6-3 and TRBJ2-1; D tentatively reads TRBD1 or TRBD2 (5 bases each). V lost 9 bases to trimming and J lost 0 bases, with 15 bases between them. Germline V gene data show CDR1 as MNHEY and CDR2 as SVGEGT. The CDR3 spans 15 residues.

In its sample, this clonotype was seen a few times. The junction departs from the called germline gene at one end, perhaps through a read error. The chain is built from TRBV30 and TRBJ2-1; D not resolved. CDR1 is GTSNPN, CDR2 SVGIG, per germline (reference sequence). The CDR3 runs 14 residues. The chain's CDR3 is CAWSVRPPYNERFF. DNA of the CDR3: TGTGCCTGGAGTGTTCGGCCACCCTACAATGAGCGGTTCTTC.

Details on this clonotype: It may be a read error: a sequence one base away is much more abundant. The chain is built from TRBV7-3 and TRBJ2-7; D is perhaps TRBD2 (8 bases). CDR1 and CDR2 (germline): SGHTA, FQGTGA. The CDR3 length is 16 residues. The CDR3 DNA follows: TGTGCCAGCAGCGAAATTGGAGGGGGCGGGAGGTACGGGCAGTACTTC. Translation: CASSEIGGGGRYGQYF.

Remarks on this clonotype: An end of the junction differs from the germline gene, which may be a read error. The rearrangement joins TRBV10-2 to TRBJ2-1; TRBD2 agrees at 11 bases. This CDR3 spans 19 amino acids. CDR1 is WSHSY, CDR2 SAAADI, per germline. The CDR3 DNA reads as TGCGCCAGCAGGGAGTTTAGCGGGAGGGCGGCTTCTCTCTACAATGAGCAGTTCTTC. This encodes CASREFSGRAASLYNEQFF.